This entry lists 26 T cell receptor beta chains sequenced from one sample in a study of identical twins. One entry per CDR3 protein, called by TCRdb with MiXCR from the 5' RACE reads. This sample has some 1,700,000 distinct CDR3 sequences, with roughly 35% found just once. The sequenced sample consisted of cord blood. The receptors stem from a newborn girl in good health.

This clonotype has only a few counts. The rearrangement joins TRBV27 to TRBJ2-4; no firm D call. The germline CDR1 and CDR2 sequences are MNHEY and SMNVEV (reference sequence). Trimming removed 3 bases at V and 7 bases at J, with 10 bases between. CDR3 size: 13 residues. CDR3 region: CASSFAMSNIQYF. CDR3 sequence (DNA): TGTGCCAGCAGTTTCGCCATGTCGAACATTCAGTACTTC.

The chain employs TRBV6-1 and TRBJ2-7; 9 nucleotides agree with TRBD2. This CDR3 spans 17 amino acids. The germline CDR1 and CDR2 sequences are MNHNS and SASEGT. The V gene end was trimmed by 10 bases and the J gene end by 2 bases; junction bases not matched to a gene: 18. The CDR3 region has the DNA TGTGCCACCCGAATGTGGGTCAGACTAGCGGAAACCTACGAGCAGTACTTC. This codes for CATRMWVRLAETYEQYF.

The rearrangement joins TRBV20-1 to TRBJ2-4; D unresolved. Matching the DNA end better, TRBJ2-5 makes the J call doubtful. The length of the CDR3 is 15 residues. Germline-derived CDR1 and CDR2 are DFQATT and SNEGSKA (reference sequence). The CDR3 nucleotides are TGCAGTGCTAGGAGATCTTTCGGAGTTGACGAGACCCAGTACTTC. This codes for CSARRSFGVDETQYF.

As regards this clonotype: An end of the junction does not agree with germline; a read error may underlie this. The rearrangement links TRBV11-3 to TRBJ2-7; TRBD2 agrees at 7 bases. CDR3 length: 16 residues. The germline V gene has CDR1 SGHNT and CDR2 YENEEA. The CDR3 sequence is CASSSLFSGTPYGQYF. The CDR3, as DNA: TGTGCCAGCAGCTCTCTCTTCAGCGGGACCCCCTACGGGCAGTACTTC.

This clonotype appeared a few times. This chain uses TRBV3-1 with TRBJ2-1; 9 positions match TRBD2. The V segment lost 1 base and the J segment 14 bases; nucleotides outside the gene matches: 6. Germline-derived CDR1 and CDR2 are LGHDT and YNNKEL (reference sequence). The CDR3 length is 13 residues. CDR3 residues: CASSQALAGREFF. In nucleotides, the CDR3 is TGTGCCAGCAGCCAAGCCCTAGCGGGAAGGGAGTTCTTC.

CDR3 sequence: CASSLARKGPSGANVLTF. CDR3 in DNA: TGTGCCAGCAGCTTAGCGAGAAAAGGCCCCTCTGGGGCCAACGTCCTGACTTTC. J is TRBJ2-6 and V is TRBV7-2; D call uncertain. Germline V lookup: CDR1 SGHTA, CDR2 FQGNSA. V was cut by 0 bases and J by 0 bases, with 12 bases left in between. CDR3 length: 18 residues. The variable domain in full, completed from reference TRBV7-2 and TRBJ2-6, reads GAGVSQSPSNKVTEKGKDVELRCDPISGHTALYWYRQSLGQGLEFLIYFQGNSAPDKSGLPSDRFSAERTGGSVSTLTIQRTQQEDSAVYLCASSLARKGPSGANVLTFGAGSRLTVL.

In this sample, this clonotype turned up a few times. This chain connects TRBV27 to TRBJ2-7, with 12 bases identical to TRBD2. The CDR3 length is 16 residues. J was trimmed by 3 bases and V by 4 bases; bases with no gene match: 7. The germline V gene encodes CDR1 MNHEY and CDR2 SMNVEV (reference sequence). CDR3: CASSSPLAGGDYEQYF. CDR3 DNA: TGTGCCAGCAGTTCCCCCCTAGCGGGAGGGGACTACGAGCAGTACTTC.

This clonotype was recorded a few times. The rearrangement links TRBV20-1 to TRBJ2-1, with 7 bases aligning to TRBD1. Germline CDR1 reads DFQATT; CDR2 reads SNEGSKA (reference sequence). The ends lost 3 bases at V and 4 bases at J; junction bases unmatched: 6. This CDR3 region has 14 residues. In DNA, the CDR3 is TGCAGTGCTAGCACCGGGACAGTATACAATGAGCAGTTCTTC. Translating gives CSASTGTVYNEQFF.

This clonotype was counted between two and nine times. This chain joins TRBV27 and TRBJ2-7, with TRBD2 matching over 7 bases. V dropped 1 base and J dropped 6; count of bases not matched to a gene: 12. The CDR3 is 16 amino acids. Germline V gene lookup returns CDR1 MNHEY and CDR2 SMNVEV (reference sequence). CDR3 loop: CASSLFPGVGTTEQYF. CDR3 DNA: TGTGCCAGCAGTTTATTTCCCGGTGTGGGGACTACCGAGCAGTACTTC.

This clonotype was picked up a small number of times. The chain is built from TRBV7-9 and TRBJ1-4; TRBD1 matches 9 bases. CDR3 length: 18 residues. The ends lost 5 bases at V and 3 bases at J; junction bases unmatched: 13. Germline CDR1 reads SEHNR; CDR2 reads FQNEAQ (reference sequence). This CDR3 reads CASSPRSRDREPNEKLFF. CDR3 DNA: TGTGCCAGCAGCCCCAGGTCCCGGGACAGGGAACCTAATGAAAAACTGTTTTTT.

The chain recombines TRBV6-5 with TRBJ2-7; the match to TRBD1 covers 12 bases. The J segment lost 7 bases and the V segment lost 11 bases, leaving 15 bases of the junction unmatched. The CDR3 consists of 15 residues. Germline CDR1 MNHEY, CDR2 SVGAGI. This CDR3 reads CAVNPLGTGGEEQYF. CDR3 bases: TGTGCCGTCAACCCACTCGGGACAGGGGGCGAAGAGCAGTACTTC.

There are a few counts of this clonotype. The rearrangement uses TRBV7-2 and TRBJ2-7, with no clear D. Deletions cut 5 bases from V and 0 bases from J, with 17 bases between. The germline V gene encodes CDR1 SGHTA and CDR2 FQGNSA. This CDR3 spans 16 amino acids. This CDR3 reads CASSPNGAQSSYEQYF. CDR3 coding DNA: TGTGCCAGCAGCCCGAACGGAGCGCAGAGCTCCTACGAGCAGTACTTC.

This clonotype has more than one count but fewer than ten. The V and J genes are TRBV20-1 and TRBJ1-6; a weak D match, TRBD1 (6 bases). V dropped 6 bases and J dropped 9 bases, with 18 bases sitting between them. The CDR3 length is 14 residues. Germline values: CDR1 DFQATT, CDR2 SNEGSKA (reference sequence). The CDR3 nucleotides read TGCAGTGCAAAACAGGGCGTCGCCCGTTCACCCCTCCACTTT. This codes for CSAKQGVARSPLHF.

The chain joins TRBV7-2 to TRBJ1-2; TRBD1 aligns across 7 bases. This CDR3 region has 16 residues. V lost 5 bases, J lost 6 bases, and 15 bases stayed unmatched. Germline-derived CDR1 and CDR2 are SGHTA and FQGNSA. The CDR3: CASSILPATGTDGYTF. In nucleotides, the CDR3 is TGTGCCAGCAGCATTCTGCCGGCGACAGGGACAGATGGCTACACCTTC.

This rearrangement joins TRBV19 to TRBJ2-3; D is undetermined. V dropped 6 bases and J dropped 4 bases, with 14 bases sitting between them. Germline CDR1 reads LNHDA; CDR2 reads SQIVND (reference sequence). This CDR3 comprises 14 residues. The CDR3 nucleotides are TGTGCCAGTAGGAAAGCTAGAGGCGCAGATACGCAGTATTTT. The encoded protein is CASRKARGADTQYF.

This clonotype was detected a few times. This sequence joins TRBV6-1 and TRBJ1-2; D unresolved. Looked up from germline, CDR1 is MNHNS and CDR2 is SASEGT. The germline V and J ends were trimmed by 1 base and 8 bases, with 11 bases remaining between them. This CDR3 has 13 residues. CDR3 nucleotides: TGTGCCAGCAGTGAAGGAAGGGAGTTCGGCTACACCTTC. Its protein product is CASSEGREFGYTF.

This chain connects TRBV21-1 to TRBJ1-6; the table assigns TRBD1, which was not confirmed against the DNA. TRBV21-1 is termed a pseudogene. This CDR3 region has 21 residues. The CDR3, as DNA: TGTGCCAGCTGTATTTACCGGGACACGGGAACCTTAGGCTCCTATAATTCACCCCTCCACTTT. Protein sequence: CASCIYRDTGTLGSYNSPLHF.

The chain links TRBV20-1 to TRBJ1-4; D is undetermined. CDR3 size: 15 residues. V was trimmed by 3 bases and J by 4 bases, leaving 15 bases between them. Germline V CDR1 and CDR2: DFQATT, SNEGSKA (reference sequence). CDR3 DNA: TGCAGTGCTAGCCCCATGAGGCAGAATAATGAAAAACTGTTTTTT. Amino acids: CSASPMRQNNEKLFF.

The chain is built from TRBV20-1 and TRBJ2-3; TRBD1 matches at 8 bases. Germline loops: CDR1 DFQATT, CDR2 SNEGSKA (reference sequence). The length of the CDR3 is 14 residues. The V segment lost 5 bases and the J segment 7 bases; nucleotides outside the gene matches: 11. CDR3 sequence reads: CSAPGQGSPNTQYF. In nucleotides, the CDR3 is TGCAGTGCTCCCGGACAGGGCAGCCCTAATACGCAGTATTTT.

This clonotype came up a few times. This chain links TRBV7-2 with TRBJ1-5; D is unresolved. Germline assignment: CDR1 SGHTA and CDR2 FQGNSA. This CDR3 has 13 amino acids. V was clipped by 6 bases and J by 5 bases, with 11 bases between them. CDR3 bases: TGTGCCAGCAGTGTGATCCCGCATCAGCCCCAGCATTTT. Its translation is CASSVIPHQPQHF.

The sample holds a few counts of this clonotype. The J gene is TRBJ2-3, the V gene TRBV11-2; 8 nucleotides align to TRBD2. CDR1 and CDR2 from the germline V gene are SGHAT and FQNNGV. The CDR3 contains 16 residues. V lost 6 bases and J lost 4; bases outside the gene matches: 12. The CDR3 reads CASRPQRGRVSDTQYF. The CDR3 DNA reads TGTGCCAGCAGACCACAGCGGGGGAGAGTATCAGATACGCAGTATTTT.

This clonotype was observed many times. This sequence joins TRBV29-1 and TRBJ1-4; no definite D call. Per germline, CDR1 SQVTM and CDR2 ANQGSEA. The CDR3 has 13 residues. V lost 5 bases and J 0 bases, leaving 7 bases between the germline ends. DNA for the CDR3: TGCAGCGTTCTCTCTGCAACTAATGAAAAACTGTTTTTT. Translating gives CSVLSATNEKLFF.

The chain employs TRBV5-1 and TRBJ2-2; D may be TRBD1 (5 bases). The V and J ends lost 4 bases and 3 bases respectively, with 16 bases between them. Germline V gene sequence: CDR1 SGHRS, CDR2 YFSETQ. This CDR3 contains 16 residues. The CDR3 here is CASSPNWGADTGELFF. DNA of the CDR3: TGCGCCAGCAGCCCCAACTGGGGCGCCGACACCGGGGAGCTGTTTTTT.

This clonotype was recorded a few times. The V and J genes are TRBV27 and TRBJ1-5; D gene uncertain. V was pared by 0 bases and J by 1 base, with 10 bases between. Germline V gene lookup returns CDR1 MNHEY and CDR2 SMNVEV (reference sequence). This CDR3 comprises 16 residues. The CDR3 is CASSLSWSVSNQPQHF. The CDR3 DNA reads TGTGCCAGCAGTTTATCCTGGTCTGTCAGCAATCAGCCCCAGCATTTT.

The chain links TRBV20-1 to TRBJ1-2, with D perhaps TRBD1 (5 bases). Germline V gives CDR1 DFQATT, CDR2 SNEGSKA (reference sequence). Trimming left V 3 bases short and J 6 bases short, with 8 bases between. The CDR3 is 11 residues long. DNA of the CDR3: TGCAGTGCTAGGGGGGAGGATGGCTACACCTTC. This sequence encodes CSARGEDGYTF.

This clonotype was seen more than once but under ten times. The genes are TRBV27 and TRBJ2-7; TRBD2 is a possible D gene (7 bases). CDR1 and CDR2 from the germline V gene are MNHEY and SMNVEV (reference sequence). Trimming removed 2 bases at V and 4 bases at J, with 21 bases between. CDR3 length: 17 amino acids. CDR3 bases: TGTGCCAGCAGTTTAGCCCCGACTAGCAGGGGTAATTACGAGCAGTACTTC. Translating it yields CASSLAPTSRGNYEQYF.